The source of this T cell receptor (beta chain) is a study of cytomegalovirus exposure and HLA in healthy donors. Germline V gene lookup returns CDR1 SGDLS and CDR2 YYNGEE. The CDR3 is made up of 14 amino acids. The V and J ends lost 4 bases and 4 bases, in that order; junction bases with no gene match: 7. Both 60 Vbeta primers and 13 Jbeta primers went into the PCR. Here immunoSEQ multiplex PCR was the method, and the copy in TCRdb shows in-frame clones only, minus some. The sample records a few hundred thousand clones, about 82% being singletons. For this clone: Its antigen is still unknown.

Study results and caveats: Previous analysis showed most TCR beta V segments were productive about 90% or about 30% of the time.

Sequencing input: PBMCs. The source is a man aged 30 to 39 in good health and CMV-seronegative. V usage is TRBV9 and J usage is TRBJ2-5; 7 bases match TRBD2. CDR3 loop: CASSYGGNGETQYF. CDR3 DNA: TGTGCCAGCAGCTACGGGGGGAACGGAGAGACCCAGTACTTC.